This T cell receptor beta chain was identified in a study of T-cell memory formation after mild COVID-19. Across the whole study: TCR clusters were mostly donor specific.

Germline V CDR1 and CDR2: SEHNR, FQNEAQ (reference sequence). This CDR3 has 18 residues. J was trimmed by 3 bases and V by 0 bases; bases with no gene match: 11. TCR alpha and TCR beta cDNA libraries carrying sample barcodes and UMIs were produced by 5'RACE using constant-segment primers. MiXCR, run by TCRdb on the 5' RACE reads, gives a single entry per CDR3 protein. The table has 450,000 or so distinct CDR3 sequences, roughly 25% seen once. This clonotype was seen more than once but under ten times. Its matching antigen is unknown. Study observations and caveats: Second-wave clones reaching peak frequency on day 37 lacked confirmed SARS-CoV-2 specificity. Detection of some responders pre-infection suggested pre-existing cross-reactive memory T cells participated.

Sequenced sample: PBMCs or a T cell subset sorted from them (not recorded which). The rearrangement joins TRBV7-9 to TRBJ2-7, with 10 positions matching TRBD1. The TCR was taken from an adult woman who had mild COVID-19 (a few samples of this study predate the infection). Cell type and time point are not known. The CDR3 loop reads CASSLAGNGDRGFYEQYF. CDR3 sequence (DNA): TGTGCCAGCAGCTTAGCCGGAAATGGGGACAGGGGATTCTACGAGCAGTACTTC.